This paragraph covers one TCR beta chain sequence. Method: immunoSEQ multiplex PCR; TCRdb's copy keeps in-frame clones and lacks some. The table lists approximately 75,000 clones, 80% to 95% of them singletons. Germline V gene sequence: CDR1 SEHNR, CDR2 FQNEAQ (reference sequence). The V gene end was trimmed by 5 bases and the J gene end by 5 bases; junction bases not matched to a gene: 9. This CDR3 is built from 15 residues. The data derive from a study of blood T cell repertoires in COVID-19. The wider study: Collection of acute and convalescent COVID-19 samples took place in the United States, Italy and Spain.

V and J are TRBV7-9 and TRBJ2-1; 7 positions agree with TRBD2. The TCR sequence derives from a human donor in a cohort sampled during active COVID-19. Material for sequencing was peripheral blood. The CDR3 protein is CASSDLGGSDNEQFF. CDR3 DNA sequence: TGTGCCAGCAGCGACTTGGGAGGGTCGGACAATGAGCAGTTCTTC.